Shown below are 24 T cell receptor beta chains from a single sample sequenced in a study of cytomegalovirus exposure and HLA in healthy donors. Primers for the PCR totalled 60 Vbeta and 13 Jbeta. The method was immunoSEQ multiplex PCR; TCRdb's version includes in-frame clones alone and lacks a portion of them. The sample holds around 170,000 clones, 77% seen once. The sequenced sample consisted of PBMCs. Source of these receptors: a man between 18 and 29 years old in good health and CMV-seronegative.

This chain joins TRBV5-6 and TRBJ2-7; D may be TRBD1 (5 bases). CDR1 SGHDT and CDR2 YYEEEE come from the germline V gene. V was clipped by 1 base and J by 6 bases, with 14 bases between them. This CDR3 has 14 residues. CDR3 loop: CASSLWQGAREQYF. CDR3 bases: TGTGCCAGCAGCTTGTGGCAGGGTGCCCGCGAGCAGTACTTC.

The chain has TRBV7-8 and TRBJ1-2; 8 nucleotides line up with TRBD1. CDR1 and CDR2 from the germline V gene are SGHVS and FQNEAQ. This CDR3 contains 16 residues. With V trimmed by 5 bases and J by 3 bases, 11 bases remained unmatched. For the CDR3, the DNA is TGTGCCAGCAGCCTGGGCAGGGGGCGTACCTACTATGGCTACACCTTC. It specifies CASSLGRGRTYYGYTF.

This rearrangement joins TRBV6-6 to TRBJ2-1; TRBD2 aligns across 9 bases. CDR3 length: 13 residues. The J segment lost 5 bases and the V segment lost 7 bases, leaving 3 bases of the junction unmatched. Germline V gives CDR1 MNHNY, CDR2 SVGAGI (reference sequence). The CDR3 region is CASNRLADNEQFF. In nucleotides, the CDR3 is TGTGCCAGCAATCGACTAGCGGACAATGAGCAGTTCTTC.

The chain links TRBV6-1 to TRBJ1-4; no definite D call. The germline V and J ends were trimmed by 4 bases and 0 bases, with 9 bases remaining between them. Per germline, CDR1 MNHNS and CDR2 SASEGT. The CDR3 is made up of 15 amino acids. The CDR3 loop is CASSGGGSTNEKLFF. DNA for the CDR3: TGTGCCAGCAGTGGAGGAGGCTCAACTAATGAAAAACTGTTTTTT.

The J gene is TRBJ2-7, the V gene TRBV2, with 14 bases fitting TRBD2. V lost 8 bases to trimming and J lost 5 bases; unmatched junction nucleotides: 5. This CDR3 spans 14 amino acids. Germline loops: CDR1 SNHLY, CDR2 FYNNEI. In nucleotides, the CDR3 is TGTGCCAGCGGGCGGGGACTAGCGGGAGACGAGCAGTACTTC. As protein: CASGRGLAGDEQYF.

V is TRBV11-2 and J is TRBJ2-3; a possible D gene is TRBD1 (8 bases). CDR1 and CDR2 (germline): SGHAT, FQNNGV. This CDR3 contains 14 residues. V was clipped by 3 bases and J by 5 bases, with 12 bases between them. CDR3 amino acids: CASSFTGGGDTQYF. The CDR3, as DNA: TGTGCCAGCAGCTTTACAGGGGGGGGAGATACGCAGTATTTT.

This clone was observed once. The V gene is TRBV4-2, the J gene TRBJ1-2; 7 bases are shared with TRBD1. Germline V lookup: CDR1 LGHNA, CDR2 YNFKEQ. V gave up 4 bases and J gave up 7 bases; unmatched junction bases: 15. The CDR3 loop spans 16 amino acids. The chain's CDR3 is CASSPPDRRRAGGYTF. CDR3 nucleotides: TGTGCCAGCAGCCCACCGGACAGGCGACGGGCAGGTGGCTACACCTTC.

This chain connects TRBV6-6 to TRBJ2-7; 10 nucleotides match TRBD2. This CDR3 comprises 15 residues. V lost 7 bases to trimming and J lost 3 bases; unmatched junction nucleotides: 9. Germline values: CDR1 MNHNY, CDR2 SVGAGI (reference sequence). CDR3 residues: CASTPLAGVHYEQYF. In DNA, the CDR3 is TGTGCCAGCACCCCTCTAGCGGGAGTTCACTACGAGCAGTACTTC.

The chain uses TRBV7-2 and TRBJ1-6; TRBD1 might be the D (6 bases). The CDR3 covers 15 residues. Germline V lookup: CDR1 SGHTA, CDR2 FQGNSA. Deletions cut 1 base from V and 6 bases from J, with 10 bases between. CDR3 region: CASSLVAQGNSPLHF. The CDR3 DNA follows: TGTGCCAGCAGCTTAGTAGCACAGGGTAATTCACCCCTCCACTTT.

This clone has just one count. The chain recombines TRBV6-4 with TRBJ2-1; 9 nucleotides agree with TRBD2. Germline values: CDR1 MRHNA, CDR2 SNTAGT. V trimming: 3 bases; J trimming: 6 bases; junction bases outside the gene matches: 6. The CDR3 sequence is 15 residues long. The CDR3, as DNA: TGTGCCAGCAGTGATACGCGGGAGGGCGGCAATGAGCAGTTCTTC. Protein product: CASSDTREGGNEQFF.

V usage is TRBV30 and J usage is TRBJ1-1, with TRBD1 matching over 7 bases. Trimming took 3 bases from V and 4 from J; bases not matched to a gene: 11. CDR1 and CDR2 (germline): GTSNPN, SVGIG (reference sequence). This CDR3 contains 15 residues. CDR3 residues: CAWSYGAGGTTEAFF. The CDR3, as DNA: TGTGCCTGGAGCTATGGGGCAGGGGGTACCACTGAAGCTTTCTTT.

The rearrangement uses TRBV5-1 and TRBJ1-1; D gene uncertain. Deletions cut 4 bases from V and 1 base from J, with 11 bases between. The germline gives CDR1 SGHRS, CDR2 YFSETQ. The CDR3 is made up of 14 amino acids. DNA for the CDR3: TGCGCCAGCAGCGTACCGGCGGAGAACACTGAAGCTTTCTTT. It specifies CASSVPAENTEAFF.

Written as DNA, the CDR3 is TGTGCCAGCAGTACCCGAGGACAGTACTACAATGAGCAGTTCTTC. It encodes CASSTRGQYYNEQFF. V usage is TRBV25-1 and J usage is TRBJ2-1; D may be TRBD1 (6 bases). The CDR3 totals 15 residues. Germline CDR1 and CDR2: MGHDK and SYGVNS. V dropped 5 bases and J dropped 3 bases, with 14 bases sitting between them.

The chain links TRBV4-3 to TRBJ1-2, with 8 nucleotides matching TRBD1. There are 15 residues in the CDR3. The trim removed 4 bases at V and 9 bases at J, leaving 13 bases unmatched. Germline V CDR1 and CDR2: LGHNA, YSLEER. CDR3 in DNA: TGCGCCAGCAGCCCGATGTCAACCGGACAGGGCCGCTACACCTTC. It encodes CASSPMSTGQGRYTF.

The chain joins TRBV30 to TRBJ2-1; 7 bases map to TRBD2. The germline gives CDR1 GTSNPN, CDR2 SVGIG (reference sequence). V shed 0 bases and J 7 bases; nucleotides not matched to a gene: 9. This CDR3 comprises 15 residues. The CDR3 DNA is TGTGCCTGGAGTGTACAAAGCGGGATCGGGAATGAGCAGTTCTTC. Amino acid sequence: CAWSVQSGIGNEQFF.

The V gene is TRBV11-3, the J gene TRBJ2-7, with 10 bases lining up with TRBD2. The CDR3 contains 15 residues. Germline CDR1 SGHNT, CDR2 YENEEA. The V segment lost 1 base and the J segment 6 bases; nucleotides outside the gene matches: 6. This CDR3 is CASSLGASGSLEQYF. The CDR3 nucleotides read TGTGCCAGCAGCTTAGGGGCTAGCGGGAGTCTCGAGCAGTACTTC.

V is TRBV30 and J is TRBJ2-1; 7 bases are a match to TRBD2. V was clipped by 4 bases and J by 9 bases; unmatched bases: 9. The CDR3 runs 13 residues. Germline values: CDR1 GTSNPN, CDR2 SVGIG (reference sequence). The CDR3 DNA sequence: TGTGCCTGGACCCCGGGGGGATTCGGTGAGCAGTTCTTC. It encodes CAWTPGGFGEQFF. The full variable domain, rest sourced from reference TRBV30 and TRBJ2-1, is SQTIHQWPATLVQPVGSPLSLECTVEGTSNPNLYWYRQAAGRGLQLLFYSVGIGQISSEVPQNLSASRPQDRQFILSSKKLLLSDSGFYLCAWTPGGFGEQFFGPGTRLTVL.

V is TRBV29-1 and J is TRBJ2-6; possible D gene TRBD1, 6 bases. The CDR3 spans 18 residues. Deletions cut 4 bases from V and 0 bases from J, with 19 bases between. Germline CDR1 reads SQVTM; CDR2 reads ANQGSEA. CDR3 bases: TGCAGCGTTGCCCTAATGGACAGATTCCACTCTGGGGCCAACGTCCTGACTTTC. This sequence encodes CSVALMDRFHSGANVLTF.

The CDR3 nucleotides read TGTGCCAGCAGCTCCAGGACAGGGGATTCACCCCTCCACTTT. It translates to CASSSRTGDSPLHF. The chain couples TRBV7-2 to TRBJ1-6, with 9 bases that match TRBD1. The germline CDR1 and CDR2 sequences are SGHTA and FQGNSA. V was pared by 4 bases and J by 8 bases, with 3 bases of the junction left unmatched. CDR3 length: 14 residues.

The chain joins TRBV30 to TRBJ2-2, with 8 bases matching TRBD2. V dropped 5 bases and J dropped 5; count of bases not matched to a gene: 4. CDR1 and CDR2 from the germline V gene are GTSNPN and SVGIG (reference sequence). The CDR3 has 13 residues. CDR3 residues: CAWVAGNTGELFF. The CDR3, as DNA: TGTGCCTGGGTAGCGGGAAATACCGGGGAGCTGTTTTTT. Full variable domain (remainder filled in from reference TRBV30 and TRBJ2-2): SQTIHQWPATLVQPVGSPLSLECTVEGTSNPNLYWYRQAAGRGLQLLFYSVGIGQISSEVPQNLSASRPQDRQFILSSKKLLLSDSGFYLCAWVAGNTGELFFGEGSRLTVL.

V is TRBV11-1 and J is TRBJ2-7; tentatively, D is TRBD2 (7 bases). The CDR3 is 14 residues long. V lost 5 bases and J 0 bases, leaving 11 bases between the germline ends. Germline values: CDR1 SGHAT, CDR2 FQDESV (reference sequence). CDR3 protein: CASSIGGVSYEQYF. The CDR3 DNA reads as TGTGCCAGCAGCATAGGGGGGGTCTCCTACGAGCAGTACTTC. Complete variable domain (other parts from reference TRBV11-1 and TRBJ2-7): EAEVAQSPRYKITEKSQAVAFWCDPISGHATLYWYRQILGQGPELLVQFQDESVVDDSQLPKDRFSAERLKGVDSTLKIQPAELGDSAMYLCASSIGGVSYEQYFGPGTRLTVT.

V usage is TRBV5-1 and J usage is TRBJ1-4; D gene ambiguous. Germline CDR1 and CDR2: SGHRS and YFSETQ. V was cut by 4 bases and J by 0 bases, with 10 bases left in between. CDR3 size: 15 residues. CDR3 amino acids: CASSGGVATNEKLFF. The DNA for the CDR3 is TGCGCCAGCAGCGGCGGGGTTGCAACTAATGAAAAACTGTTTTTT. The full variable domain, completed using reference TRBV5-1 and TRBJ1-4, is KAGVTQTPRYLIKTRGQQVTLSCSPISGHRSVSWYQQTPGQGLQFLFEYFSETQRNKGNFPGRFSGRQFSNSRSEMNVSTLELGDSALYLCASSGGVATNEKLFFGSGTQLSVL.

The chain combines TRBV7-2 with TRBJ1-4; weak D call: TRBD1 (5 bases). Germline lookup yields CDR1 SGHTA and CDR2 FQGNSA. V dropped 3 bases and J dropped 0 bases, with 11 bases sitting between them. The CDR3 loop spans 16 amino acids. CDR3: CASSFRQITTNEKLFF. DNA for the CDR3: TGTGCCAGCAGCTTCCGACAGATTACAACTAATGAAAAACTGTTTTTT.

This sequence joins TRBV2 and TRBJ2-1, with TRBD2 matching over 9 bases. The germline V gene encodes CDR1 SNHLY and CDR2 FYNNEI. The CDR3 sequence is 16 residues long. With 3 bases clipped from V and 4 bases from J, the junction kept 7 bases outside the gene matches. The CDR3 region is CASSDLGLALYNEQFF. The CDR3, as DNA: TGTGCCAGCAGTGACCTAGGACTAGCGCTTTACAATGAGCAGTTCTTC. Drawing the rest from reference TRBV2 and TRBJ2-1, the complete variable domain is EPEVTQTPSHQVTQMGQEVILRCVPISNHLYFYWYRQILGQKVEFLVSFYNNEISEKSEIFDDQFSVERPDGSNFTLKIRSTKLEDSAMYFCASSDLGLALYNEQFFGPGTRLTVL.